Detailed here is one T cell receptor beta chain. The data belong to a study of control samples from healthy donors and cancer patients. Data came from immunoSEQ multiplex PCR; TCRdb stores just in-frame clones and leaves some out. The sample yields about 120,000 clones, 80% to 90% seen once. V lost 1 base, J lost 4 bases, and 17 bases lay in between. Germline V lookup: CDR1 SEHNR, CDR2 FQNEAQ (reference sequence). The CDR3 consists of 17 residues. Source material: blood. The clonotype was recovered from a man between 50 and 59 years old in good health. This chain uses TRBV7-9 with TRBJ2-1, with a possible D match to TRBD2 (6 bases). CDR3 sequence: CASSLEGGGRPYNEQFF. The DNA of the CDR3 is TGTGCCAGCAGCTTAGAGGGAGGCGGGCGTCCTTACAATGAGCAGTTCTTC.